Listed here are 9 T cell receptor beta chains from one sample, sequenced in a study of tumor-infiltrating lymphocytes in primary liver carcinoma. Unsorted bulk tissue, about 18-31 mg of it, served as the source for co-extraction of RNA and DNA. Constant-region priming of approximately 0.55 ug total RNA yielded TCR beta cDNA. Three nested multiplex PCR rounds, a slightly modified ARM-PCR method, built the TCR beta libraries. The first two PCR rounds used TRBV1-TRBV30 primers with a Cbeta primer, roughly 10 cycles each. MiXCR was run by TCRdb on the multiplex PCR reads, yielding one entry per CDR3 protein. The repertoire holds about 210,000 distinct CDR3 sequences, over 80% seen once, with about a sixth in the top ten. The sample taken for sequencing was tumor tissue from primary liver carcinoma. The receptor source for this set is a middle-aged man with primary liver carcinoma and hepatitis B virus infection.

V gene TRBV6-2 or TRBV6-3 combines with J gene TRBJ1-2; D gene unclear. There are 14 residues in the CDR3. V was pared by 1 base and J by 5 bases, with 11 bases between. The germline gives CDR1 MNHEY, CDR2 SVGEGT. The CDR3 region is CASSYYSGKYGYTF. In DNA, the CDR3 is TGTGCCAGCAGTTACTACTCGGGAAAGTATGGCTACACCTTC.

To note about this clonotype: The final CDR3 position lacks the conserved phenylalanine or tryptophan, pointing to a likely read error. It is unclear where the CDR3 begins or ends on the DNA, so no DNA is shown, and the CDR3 is as TCRdb lists it. The CDR3 spells CASSLTSGGSYGHTI. The rearrangement links TRBV5-4 to TRBJ1-2; the table names TRBD1, a call not compared with the DNA. Including both end residues, the CDR3 is 15 amino acids long. CDR1 and CDR2 (germline): SGHNT, YYREEE (reference sequence).

A word on this clonotype: At one boundary the junction diverges from the germline segment, which might be a read error. V and J are TRBV4-3 and TRBJ1-2, with D possibly TRBD1 on 5 matching bases. Germline assignment: CDR1 LGHNA and CDR2 YSLEER. The CDR3 is 16 residues long. CDR3 in DNA: TGCGCCAGCGGCCAGGAAAGGGACGGAGCTACTTATGGCTACACCTTC. It codes for CASGQERDGATYGYTF.

In regard to this clonotype: One junction end does not reproduce the germline sequence, and a read error may be involved. The V and J genes are TRBV7-8 and TRBJ2-5; D unresolved. Germline assignment: CDR1 SGHVS and CDR2 FQNEAQ. This CDR3 comprises 13 residues. The CDR3 nucleotides are TGTCCCAGCAGCTTAGTGTTACAAGAGACCCAGTACTTC. Amino acids: CPSSLVLQETQYF. Filled out from reference TRBV7-8 and TRBJ2-5, the complete variable domain reads GAGVSQSPRYKVAKRGQDVALRCDPISGHVSLFWYQQALGQGPEFLTYFQNEAQLDKSGLPSDRFFAERPEGSVSTLKIQRTQQEDSAVYLCPSSLVLQETQYFGPGTRLLVL.

With respect to this clonotype: Germline and junction disagree at one end, which may indicate a read error. The chain has TRBV5-6 and TRBJ2-5; D remains ambiguous. This CDR3 is built from 14 residues. Germline V gene lookup returns CDR1 SGHDT and CDR2 YYEEEE. CDR3 amino acids: CVSSMDASQETQYF. CDR3 nucleotide sequence: TGTGTCAGCAGCATGGATGCTAGCCAAGAGACCCAGTACTTC. The full variable domain, rest sourced from reference TRBV5-6 and TRBJ2-5, is DAGVTQSPTHLIKTRGQQVTLRCSPKSGHDTVSWYQQALGQGPQFIFQYYEEEERQRGNFPDRFSGHQFPNYSSELNVNALLLGDSALYLCVSSMDASQETQYFGPGTRLLVL.

A note on this clonotype: Being one base from a much bigger clone, this may be a read error. V usage is TRBV7-9 and J usage is TRBJ2-7, with no clear D. CDR1 is SEHNR and CDR2 is FQNEAQ in the germline V gene (reference sequence). The CDR3 is made up of 12 amino acids. CDR3 DNA sequence: TGTGTCAGCAGCCTCGCTGACTACGAGCAGTACTTC. Residues: CVSSLADYEQYF.

This clonotype occurred many times. The chain carries TRBV5-1 and TRBJ2-5; 7 nucleotides align to TRBD1. The junction had 4 bases not matched to a gene; V was cut back by 2 bases and J by 3 bases. Germline CDR1 reads SGHRS; CDR2 reads YFSETQ. The CDR3 has 14 amino acids. The CDR3 loop reads CASSLSGTEETQYF. The CDR3 bases are TGCGCCAGCAGCTTATCCGGGACAGAAGAGACCCAGTACTTC.

Points on this clonotype: One end of the junction is discordant with germline, which a read error may explain. The chain couples TRBV6-1 to TRBJ2-6; 10 bases line up with TRBD1. CDR1 and CDR2 from the germline V gene are MNHNS and SASEGT. This CDR3 has 16 amino acids. The CDR3 sequence: CAGIGTGDAGPNVLTF. DNA of the CDR3: TGTGCCGGTATCGGGACAGGGGATGCTGGGCCCAACGTCCTGACTTTC.

A note on this clonotype: Its ends do not fully match the called genes, so a read error is possible. V usage is TRBV5-4 and J usage is TRBJ2-2; 7 bases map to TRBD2. CDR1 and CDR2 from the germline V gene are SGHNT and YYREEE (reference sequence). The CDR3 spans 16 residues. This chain's CDR3 is CASSAGLWANTGELFF. The CDR3, as DNA: TGTGCCAGCAGCGCGGGACTATGGGCGAACACTGGGGAGCTGTTTTTT.